These T cell receptor beta chains were read from a single sample in a study of siplizumab effects on memory and regulatory T cells. Profiled with immunoSEQ multiplex PCR; TCRdb holds only in-frame clones, not every one. Among around 100,000 clones, approximately 94% were seen once, and the ten largest hold 1% to 1.5%. Source material: non-Treg CD4+ T cells sorted from blood. All receptors come from a human donor in good health. CDR3s include the opening cysteine and the closing phenylalanine or tryptophan. A D gene is named only where the DNA matches it firmly. Expanded clones get a size class; other rows say once, few or many, or leave the size out.

size | J | D | V | CDR3 | DNA
once | TRBJ1-4 | . | TRBV14 | CASSRDPDLIGEKLFF | TGTGCCAGCAGCCGGGACCCGGACCTTATTGGTGAAAAACTGTTTTTT
few | TRBJ2-4 | . | TRBV2 | CASSPIGSVKNIQYF | TGTGCCAGCAGCCCGATAGGGTCCGTAAAAAACATTCAGTACTTC
. | TRBJ2-1 | TRBD1 | TRBV6-5 | CASSRTGRRRNEQFF | TGTGCCAGCAGCAGGACAGGGCGCCGGCGGAATGAGCAGTTCTTC
once | TRBJ1-5 | . | TRBV19 | CASSLRGTGSGQPQHF | TGTGCCAGTAGCCTCCGGGGGACGGGATCGGGTCAGCCCCAGCATTTT
. | TRBJ2-5 | . | TRBV1 | CTSSQVEGARQETQYF | TGCACCAGCAGCCAAGTGGAGGGGGCGAGACAAGAGACCCAGTACTTC
. | TRBJ2-1 | TRBD2 | TRBV7-9 | CASSLGTSGRGEQFF | TGTGCCAGCAGCTTGGGGACTAGCGGTCGGGGTGAGCAGTTCTTC
. | TRBJ2-1 | . | TRBV20-1 | CSAMDNEQFF | TGCAGTGCTATGGACAATGAGCAGTTCTTC
. | TRBJ2-5 | TRBD2 | TRBV5-4 | CASSFPSGDEAQYF | TGTGCCAGCAGCTTTCCTAGCGGGGATGAGGCCCAGTACTTC
. | TRBJ1-4 | . | TRBV5-6 | CASSLPTGEKLFF | TGTGCCAGCAGCTTACCCACTGGCGAAAAACTGTTTTTT
. | TRBJ2-3 | . | TRBV6-6 | CASSFPEPISTDTQYF | TGTGCCAGCAGTTTCCCCGAACCGATTAGCACAGATACGCAGTATTTT
once | TRBJ2-7 | . | TRBV28 | CASLVGSGAPYEQYF | TGTGCCAGCTTAGTGGGGTCAGGGGCACCCTACGAGCAGTACTTC
. | TRBJ1-5 | . | TRBV6-1 | CASSEMGRQPQHF | TGTGCCAGCAGTGAGATGGGAAGACAGCCCCAGCATTTT
. | TRBJ2-7 | TRBD2 | TRBV6-6 | CASSRGSSYEQYF | TGTGCCAGCTCACGCGGGAGCTCCTACGAGCAGTACTTC
. | TRBJ2-3 | . | TRBV27 | CASRARGADTQYF | TGTGCCAGCAGGGCCCGTGGGGCAGATACGCAGTATTTT
. | TRBJ2-3 | . | TRBV21-1 | CASSNPSVTDTQYF | TGTGCCAGCAGCAATCCGAGTGTCACAGATACGCAGTATTTT
. | TRBJ2-5 | . | TRBV28 | CASSPDIPGTQYF | TGTGCCAGCAGCCCCGACATTCCAGGGACCCAGTACTTC
. | TRBJ2-5 | . | TRBV5-4 | CASRRTGAGGTQYF | TGTGCCAGCAGGAGGACAGGGGCGGGGGGGACCCAGTACTTC
. | TRBJ2-7 | . | TRBV2 | CASGLYEQYF | TGTGCCAGCGGGTTATACGAGCAGTACTTC
. | TRBJ2-3 | . | TRBV6-6 | CATKIGGHSTDTQYF | TGTGCCACAAAAATTGGGGGACATAGCACAGATACGCAGTATTTT
. | TRBJ2-7 | . | TRBV5-4 | CASSLYRDEQYF | TGTGCCAGCAGCTTGTACAGGGACGAGCAGTACTTC
. | TRBJ2-7 | . | TRBV5-6 | CASSLVQGMEQYF | TGTGCCAGCAGCTTGGTCCAGGGGATGGAGCAGTACTTC
. | TRBJ2-1 | . | TRBV14 | CASSTPGRGNEQFF | TGTGCCAGCAGCACCCCGGGACGAGGAAATGAGCAGTTCTTC
few | TRBJ1-1 | . | TRBV6-1 | CASSEGGRTEAFF | TGTGCCAGCAGTGAAGGGGGGAGGACTGAAGCTTTCTTT
. | TRBJ1-1 | . | TRBV7-3 | CASSGAMNTEAFF | TGTGCCAGCAGCGGCGCGATGAACACTGAAGCTTTCTTT
. | TRBJ2-7 | TRBD1 | TRBV27 | CASSGQGYGEQYF | TGTGCCAGCAGTGGACAGGGGTACGGCGAGCAGTACTTC
. | TRBJ2-3 | . | TRBV10-1 | CASRGPTDTQYF | TGCGCCAGCCGCGGCCCCACAGATACGCAGTATTTT
. | TRBJ1-1 | . | TRBV29-1 | CSVPNSGDTEAFF | TGCAGCGTCCCGAACTCAGGGGACACTGAAGCTTTCTTT
. | TRBJ2-5 | TRBD1 | TRBV19 | CASSNRDSGETQYF | TGTGCCAGTAGTAACCGGGACAGTGGAGAGACCCAGTACTTC
. | TRBJ2-7 | TRBD2 | TRBV11-2 | CASSLDLAGGHEQYF | TGTGCCAGCAGCTTAGATCTCGCGGGAGGGCACGAGCAGTACTTC
. | TRBJ2-3 | TRBD2 | TRBV5-1 | CASSYWTSGAISTDTQYF | TGCGCCAGCAGCTATTGGACTAGCGGAGCAATTAGCACAGATACGCAGTATTTT
. | TRBJ2-5 | . | TRBV5-6 | CASSFHRTVEETQYF | TGTGCCAGCAGCTTCCATAGGACAGTGGAAGAGACCCAGTACTTC
. | TRBJ1-2 | . | TRBV14 | CASSQEHNRANYGYTF | TGTGCCAGCAGCCAAGAGCACAACAGGGCCAACTATGGCTACACCTTC
. | TRBJ2-5 | . | TRBV19 | CASNKRGNQETQYF | TGTGCCAGTAATAAAAGGGGAAACCAAGAGACCCAGTACTTC
. | TRBJ2-3 | . | TRBV9 | CASSAGPWDSTDTQYF | TGTGCCAGCAGCGCAGGGCCTTGGGACTCCACAGATACGCAGTATTTT
. | TRBJ1-2 | TRBD1 | TRBV14 | CASSPRQGYGYTF | TGTGCCAGCAGCCCTAGACAGGGCTATGGCTACACCTTC